Reported below is one T cell receptor beta chain. This clonotype occurred many times. The antigen it binds to is not known. The record has no base qualities; no much larger clone is one base away. The receptor library was made with 5' RACE. TCRdb records NextSeq 500 as the sequencer. In the TCR library protocol, a unique molecular identifier was attached to each TCR cDNA molecule so that PCR and sequencing errors could be corrected. As for the original processing: TCR identification, UMI-based error correction and CDR3 extraction were all carried out with Decombinator tools. Expanded TCRs were defined as those above a frequency of 2 per 1,000, corresponding to the top 1% of the tumor frequency distribution. Renyi diversity was computed with the R vegan package after each repertoire had been subsampled 100 times to 5,000 TCRs. To build CDR3 similarity networks, amino acid triplet string-kernel similarity was used, and CDR3s were connected when their pairwise similarity was above 0.82. TCRdb reprocessed the public reads (quality trimming at Q25 with fastp, clone calling with MiXCR) and kept in-frame beta chains. Every CDR3 protein is listed once, alongside the most common genes and DNA of its rows. The V and J calls reflect TCRdb's pipeline rather than the authors' work. The sample includes 30,000 to 45,000 distinct CDR3 sequences, with approximately 7.5% observed a single time. Clones ranked in the top ten supply 25% to 35% of the sample.

The sample comes from a study of spatial heterogeneity in lung cancer (dated by TCRdb to between 2017 and 2020). Some background on the complete study: Beta-chain transcripts were consistently detected in greater numbers than alpha-chain transcripts, which likely reflected higher beta-chain transcript abundance. In the raw uncorrected reads, each unique combination of TCR and UMI appeared more than ten times on average. TCR alpha and beta repertoires were quantitatively compared across multiple tumor regions, matched nontumor lung and blood in non-small cell lung cancer. Nonsynonymous mutation counts, determined by whole-exome sequencing of tumor tissue, were related to TCR repertoire features. Both alpha and beta chains were TCR-sequenced in roughly 200 tumor regions, under 70 matched nontumor lung samples and around 50 PBMC samples obtained at surgery. What the study reported, not specific to this receptor: Additional single-cell paired TCR alpha and beta sequencing was considered necessary to confirm, at a functional level, the hypothesis that regional TCRs recognize regional mutations. Ubiquitous expanded tumor TCRs were detected in blood more often at tumor resection than at routine follow-up.

Explained via the paper, the time point label denotes: sample taken at primary tumor resection. For TCR sequencing, whole RNA was extracted from tumor and nontumor lung tissue, or from cryopreserved PBMC samples, and no cell sorting was done. Donors were 70 or so patients with early-stage, untreated non-small cell lung cancer from the lung TRACERx cohort. Only patients for whom sufficient RNA was available from at least two tumor regions were selected for TCR sequencing. Measured from the cysteine to the phenylalanine, the CDR3 is 16 residues long. The CDR3 DNA has 48 bases and is translated from base 1. The trim is 5 bases for V and 2 bases for J, with a gap of 18 bases between the germline ends.

Recombination linked TRBV12-3 or TRBV12-4 to TRBJ1-1, with no confidently assigned D gene. This TCR was sampled from a male donor with early-stage non-small cell lung cancer. The source material was PBMCs, sampled at surgery. The DNA sequence is TGTGCCAGCAGTCCCGCTTGGGGTTTACGAAACACTGAAGCTTTCTTT. This translates into CASSPAWGLRNTEAFF.